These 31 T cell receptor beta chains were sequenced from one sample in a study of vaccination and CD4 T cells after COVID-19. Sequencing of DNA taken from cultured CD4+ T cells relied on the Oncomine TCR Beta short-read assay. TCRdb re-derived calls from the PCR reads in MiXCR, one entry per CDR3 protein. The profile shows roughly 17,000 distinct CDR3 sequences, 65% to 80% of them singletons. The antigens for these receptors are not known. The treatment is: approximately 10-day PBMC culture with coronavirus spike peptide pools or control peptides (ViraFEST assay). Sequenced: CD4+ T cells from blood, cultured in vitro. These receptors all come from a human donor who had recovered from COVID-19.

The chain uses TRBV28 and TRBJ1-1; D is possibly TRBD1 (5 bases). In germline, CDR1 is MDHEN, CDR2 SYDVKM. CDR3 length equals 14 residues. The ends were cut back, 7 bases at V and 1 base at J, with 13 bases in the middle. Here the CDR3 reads CASTPGGQNTEAFF. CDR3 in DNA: TGTGCCAGCACCCCGGGAGGACAGAACACTGAAGCTTTCTTT.

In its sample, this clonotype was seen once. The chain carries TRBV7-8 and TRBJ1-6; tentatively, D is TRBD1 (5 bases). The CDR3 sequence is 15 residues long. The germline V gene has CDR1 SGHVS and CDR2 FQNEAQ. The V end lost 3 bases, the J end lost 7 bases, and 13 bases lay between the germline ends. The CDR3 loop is CASSLQVRGNSPLHF. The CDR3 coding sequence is TGTGCCAGCAGCTTGCAGGTTAGGGGCAATTCACCCCTCCACTTT.

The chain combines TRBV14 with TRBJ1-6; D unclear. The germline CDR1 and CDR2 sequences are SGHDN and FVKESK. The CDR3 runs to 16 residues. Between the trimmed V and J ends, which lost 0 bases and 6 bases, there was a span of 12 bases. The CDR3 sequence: CASSQEGWPLNSPLHF. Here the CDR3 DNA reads TGTGCCAGCAGCCAAGAGGGGTGGCCTCTTAATTCACCCCTCCACTTT.

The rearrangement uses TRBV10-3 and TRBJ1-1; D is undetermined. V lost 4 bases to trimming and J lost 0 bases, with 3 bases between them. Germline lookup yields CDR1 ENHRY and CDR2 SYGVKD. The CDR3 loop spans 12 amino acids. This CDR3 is CAISAMNTEAFF. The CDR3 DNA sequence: TGTGCCATCAGTGCGATGAACACTGAAGCTTTCTTT.

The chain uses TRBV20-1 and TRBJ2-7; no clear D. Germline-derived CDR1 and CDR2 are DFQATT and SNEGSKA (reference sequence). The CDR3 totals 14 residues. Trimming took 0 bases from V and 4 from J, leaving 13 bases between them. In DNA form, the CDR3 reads TGCAGTGCTAGAGACTGGACGCCCGCTTACGAGCAGTACTTC. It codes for CSARDWTPAYEQYF.

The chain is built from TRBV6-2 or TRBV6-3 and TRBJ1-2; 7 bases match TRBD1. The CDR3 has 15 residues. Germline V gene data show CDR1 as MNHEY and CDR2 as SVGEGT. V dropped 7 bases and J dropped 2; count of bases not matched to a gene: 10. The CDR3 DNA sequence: TGTGCCAGCACTGAAGGGGGCCCTAAGAACTATGGCTACACCTTC. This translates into CASTEGGPKNYGYTF.

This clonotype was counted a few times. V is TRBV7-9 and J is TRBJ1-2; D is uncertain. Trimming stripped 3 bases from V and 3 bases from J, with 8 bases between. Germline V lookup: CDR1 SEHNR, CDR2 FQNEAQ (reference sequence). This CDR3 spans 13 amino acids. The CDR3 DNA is TGTGCCAGCAGCTTGAGAAGGGACTATGGCTACACCTTC. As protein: CASSLRRDYGYTF.

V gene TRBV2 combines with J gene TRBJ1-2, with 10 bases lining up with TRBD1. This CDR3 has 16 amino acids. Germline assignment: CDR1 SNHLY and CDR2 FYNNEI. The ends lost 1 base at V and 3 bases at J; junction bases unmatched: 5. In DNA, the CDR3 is TGTGCCAGCAGTGAAGATGGGACAGGGGCTTACTATGGCTACACCTTC. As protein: CASSEDGTGAYYGYTF. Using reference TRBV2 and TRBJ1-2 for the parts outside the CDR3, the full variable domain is EPEVTQTPSHQVTQMGQEVILRCVPISNHLYFYWYRQILGQKVEFLVSFYNNEISEKSEIFDDQFSVERPDGSNFTLKIRSTKLEDSAMYFCASSEDGTGAYYGYTFGSGTRLTVV.

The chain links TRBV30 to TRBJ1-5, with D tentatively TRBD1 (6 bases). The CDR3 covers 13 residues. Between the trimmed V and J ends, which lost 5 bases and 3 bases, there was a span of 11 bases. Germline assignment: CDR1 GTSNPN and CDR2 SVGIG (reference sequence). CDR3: CAWQQGPNQPQHF. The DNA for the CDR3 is TGTGCCTGGCAACAGGGACCCAATCAGCCCCAGCATTTT.

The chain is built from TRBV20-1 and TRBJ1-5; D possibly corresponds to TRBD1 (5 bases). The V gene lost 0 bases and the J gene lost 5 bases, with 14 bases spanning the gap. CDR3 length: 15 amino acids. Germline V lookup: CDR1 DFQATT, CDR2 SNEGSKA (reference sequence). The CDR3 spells CSARESGGRHQPQHF. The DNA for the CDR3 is TGCAGTGCTAGAGAGTCGGGGGGTAGACATCAGCCCCAGCATTTT.

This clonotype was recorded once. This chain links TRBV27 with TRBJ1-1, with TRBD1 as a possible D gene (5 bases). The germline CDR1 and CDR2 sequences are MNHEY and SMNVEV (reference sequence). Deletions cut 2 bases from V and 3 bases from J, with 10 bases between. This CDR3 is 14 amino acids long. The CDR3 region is CASSLGGRHTEAFF. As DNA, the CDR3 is TGTGCCAGCAGTTTAGGGGGGAGGCACACTGAAGCTTTCTTT.

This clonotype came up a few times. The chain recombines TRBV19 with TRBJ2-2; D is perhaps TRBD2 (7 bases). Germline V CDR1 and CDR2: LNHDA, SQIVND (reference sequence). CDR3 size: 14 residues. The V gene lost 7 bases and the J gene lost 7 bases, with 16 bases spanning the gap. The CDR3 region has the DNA TGTGCCAGTACCCCAAGGGGGGGACGCGGGGAGCTGTTTTTT. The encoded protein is CASTPRGGRGELFF.

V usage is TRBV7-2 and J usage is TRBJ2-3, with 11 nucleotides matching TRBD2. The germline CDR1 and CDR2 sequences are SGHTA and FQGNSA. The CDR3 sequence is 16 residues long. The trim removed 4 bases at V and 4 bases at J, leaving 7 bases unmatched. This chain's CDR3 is CASSSRLAGIPDTQYF. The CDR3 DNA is TGTGCCAGCAGCTCACGACTAGCGGGAATCCCAGATACGCAGTATTTT.

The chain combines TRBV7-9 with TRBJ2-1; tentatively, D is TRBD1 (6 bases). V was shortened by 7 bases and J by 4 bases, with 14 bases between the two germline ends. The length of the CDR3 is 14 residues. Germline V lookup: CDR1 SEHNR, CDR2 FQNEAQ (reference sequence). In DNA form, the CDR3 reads TGTGCCAGCACCCCATACAGGGTTTACAATGAGCAGTTCTTC. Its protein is CASTPYRVYNEQFF.

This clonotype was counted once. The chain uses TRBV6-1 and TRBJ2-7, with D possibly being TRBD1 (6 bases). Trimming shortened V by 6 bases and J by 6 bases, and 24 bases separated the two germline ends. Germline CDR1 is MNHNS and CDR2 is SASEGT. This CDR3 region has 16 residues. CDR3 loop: CASSLQGGRTSGEQYF. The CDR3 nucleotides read TGTGCCAGCAGCCTACAGGGTGGACGGACCTCAGGCGAGCAGTACTTC.

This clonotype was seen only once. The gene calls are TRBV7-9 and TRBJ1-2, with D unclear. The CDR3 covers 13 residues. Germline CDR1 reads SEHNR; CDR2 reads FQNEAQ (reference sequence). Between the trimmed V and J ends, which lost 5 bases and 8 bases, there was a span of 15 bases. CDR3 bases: TGTGCCAGCAGCCAGACCGAACCAACCGGCTACACCTTC. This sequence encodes CASSQTEPTGYTF.

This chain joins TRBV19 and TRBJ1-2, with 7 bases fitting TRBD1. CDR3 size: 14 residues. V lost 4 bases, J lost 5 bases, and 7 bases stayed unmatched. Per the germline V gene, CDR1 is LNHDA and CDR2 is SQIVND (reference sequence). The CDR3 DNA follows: TGTGCCAGTAGTACGCTCGGGACAGTTTATGGCTACACCTTC. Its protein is CASSTLGTVYGYTF.

In DNA, the CDR3 is TGTGCCAGTACCACGCAGGGGGCTTGGAACACTGAAGCTTTCTTT. This sequence encodes CASTTQGAWNTEAFF. This rearrangement joins TRBV19 to TRBJ1-1; TRBD1 agrees at 8 bases. Germline V lookup: CDR1 LNHDA, CDR2 SQIVND (reference sequence). With 7 bases clipped from V and 1 base from J, the junction kept 8 bases outside the gene matches. The CDR3 contains 15 residues.

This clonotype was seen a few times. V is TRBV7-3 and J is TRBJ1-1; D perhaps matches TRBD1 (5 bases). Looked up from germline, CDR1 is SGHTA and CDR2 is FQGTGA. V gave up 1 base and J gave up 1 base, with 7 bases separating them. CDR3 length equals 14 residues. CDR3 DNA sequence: TGTGCCAGCAGCTTAAGGGACGGGAACACTGAAGCTTTCTTT. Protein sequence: CASSLRDGNTEAFF.

This chain's CDR3 is CASSAGQGHTEAFF. In DNA form, the CDR3 reads TGCGCCAGCAGCGCCGGACAGGGGCACACTGAAGCTTTCTTT. The rearrangement uses TRBV5-1 and TRBJ1-1; 9 nucleotides line up with TRBD1. CDR3 length: 14 residues. Germline-derived CDR1 and CDR2 are SGHRS and YFSETQ. The V gene end was trimmed by 4 bases and the J gene end by 3 bases; junction bases not matched to a gene: 4.

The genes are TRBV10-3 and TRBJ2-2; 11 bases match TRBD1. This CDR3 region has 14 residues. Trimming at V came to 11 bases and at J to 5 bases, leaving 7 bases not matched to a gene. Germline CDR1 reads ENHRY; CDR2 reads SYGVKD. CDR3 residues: CAATGTGGTGELFF. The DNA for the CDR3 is TGTGCCGCTACCGGGACAGGGGGGACCGGGGAGCTGTTTTTT.

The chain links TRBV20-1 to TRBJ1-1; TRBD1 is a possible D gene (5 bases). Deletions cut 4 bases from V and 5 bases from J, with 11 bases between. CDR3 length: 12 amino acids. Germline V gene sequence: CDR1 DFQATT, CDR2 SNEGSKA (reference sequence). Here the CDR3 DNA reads TGCAGTGCTAAGCAGGGAAGGACTGAAGCTTTCTTT. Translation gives CSAKQGRTEAFF.

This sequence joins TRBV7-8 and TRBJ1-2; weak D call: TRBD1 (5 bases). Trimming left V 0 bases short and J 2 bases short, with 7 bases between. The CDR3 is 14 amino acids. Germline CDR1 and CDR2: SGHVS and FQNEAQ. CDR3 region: CASSLAPGNYGYTF. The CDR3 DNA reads TGTGCCAGCAGCTTAGCTCCAGGGAACTATGGCTACACCTTC.

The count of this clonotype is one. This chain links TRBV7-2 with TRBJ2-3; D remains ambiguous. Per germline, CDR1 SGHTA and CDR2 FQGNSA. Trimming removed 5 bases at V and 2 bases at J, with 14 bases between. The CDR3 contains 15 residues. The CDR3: CASSRQVTVTDTQYF. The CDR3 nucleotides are TGTGCCAGCAGCCGGCAGGTCACCGTCACAGATACGCAGTATTTT.

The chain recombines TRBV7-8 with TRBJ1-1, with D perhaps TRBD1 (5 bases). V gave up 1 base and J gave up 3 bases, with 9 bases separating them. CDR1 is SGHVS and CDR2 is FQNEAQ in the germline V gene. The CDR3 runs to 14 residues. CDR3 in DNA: TGTGCCAGCAGCTTAGTTGGCAGGGACACTGAAGCTTTCTTT. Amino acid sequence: CASSLVGRDTEAFF.

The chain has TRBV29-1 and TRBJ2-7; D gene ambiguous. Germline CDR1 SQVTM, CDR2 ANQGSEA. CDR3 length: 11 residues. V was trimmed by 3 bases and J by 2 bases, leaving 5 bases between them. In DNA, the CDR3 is TGCAGCGTTGAGGATACCTACGAGCAGTACTTC. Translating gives CSVEDTYEQYF.

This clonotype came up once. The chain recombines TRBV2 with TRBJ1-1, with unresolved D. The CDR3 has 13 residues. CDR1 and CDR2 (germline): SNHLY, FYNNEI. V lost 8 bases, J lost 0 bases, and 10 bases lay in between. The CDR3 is CASQIDLNTEAFF. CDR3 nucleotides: TGTGCCAGCCAGATCGACCTGAACACTGAAGCTTTCTTT.

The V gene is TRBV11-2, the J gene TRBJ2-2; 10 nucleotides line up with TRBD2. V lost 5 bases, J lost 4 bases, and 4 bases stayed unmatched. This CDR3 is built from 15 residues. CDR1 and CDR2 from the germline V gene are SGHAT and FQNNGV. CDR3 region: CASSELAGGTGELFF. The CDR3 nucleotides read TGTGCCAGCAGCGAATTAGCGGGAGGCACCGGGGAGCTGTTTTTT.

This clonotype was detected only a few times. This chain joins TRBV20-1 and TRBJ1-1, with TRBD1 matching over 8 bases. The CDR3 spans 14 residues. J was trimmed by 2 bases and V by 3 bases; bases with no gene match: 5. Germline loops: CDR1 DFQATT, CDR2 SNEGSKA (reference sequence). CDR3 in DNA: TGCAGTGCTAGCCAGACAGGGGCAAACACTGAAGCTTTCTTT. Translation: CSASQTGANTEAFF.

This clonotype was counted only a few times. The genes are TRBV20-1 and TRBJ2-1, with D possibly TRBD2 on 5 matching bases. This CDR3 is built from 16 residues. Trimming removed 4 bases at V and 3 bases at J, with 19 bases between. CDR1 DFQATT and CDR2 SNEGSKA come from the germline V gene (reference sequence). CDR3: CSAIRAGGSYYNEQFF. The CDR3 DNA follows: TGCAGTGCTATTCGGGCGGGTGGCTCTTACTACAATGAGCAGTTCTTC.

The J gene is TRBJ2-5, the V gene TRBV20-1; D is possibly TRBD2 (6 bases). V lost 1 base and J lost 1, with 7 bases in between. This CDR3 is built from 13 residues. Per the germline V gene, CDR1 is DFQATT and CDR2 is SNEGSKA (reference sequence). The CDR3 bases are TGCAGTGCTAGAGGGGGGGTCCAAGAGACCCAGTACTTC. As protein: CSARGGVQETQYF.